This is a list of T cell receptor beta chains from one sample in a study of type 1 regulatory T cells. These TCRs' antigens remain unknown. TCRdb re-analysed the reads in MiXCR, keeping a single row per CDR3 protein. The sample includes about 65,000 distinct CDR3 sequences, about 48% of them seen just once. Sequenced: cultured non-Tr1 T cells, either the whole culture or a sorted T cell fraction (not recorded which). These receptors all stem from a human donor in good health. CDR3s leave out the opening cysteine and the closing phenylalanine or tryptophan. Only some rows state a clone size, as once, few, many or a class for expanded clones.

TRBV7-9	TRBJ2-1	NA	ASSPGFAGGSSYNEQF
TRBV6-1	TRBJ1-1	few	ASRGGVFEAF
TRBV6-5	TRBJ2-7	few	ASSRRDRGNEQY
TRBV5-1	TRBJ1-2	NA	ASSLGAIGINYGYT
TRBV5-6	TRBJ1-2	NA	ASSFGFGGYT
TRBV18	TRBJ1-2	NA	ASSPGQESGYT
TRBV11-2	TRBJ2-3	NA	ASSLDLAGTSTDTQY
TRBV27	TRBJ2-7	NA	ASSLLARKNPYEQY
TRBV7-9	TRBJ2-7	NA	ASSSRTGRGLYEQY
TRBV4-1	TRBJ1-4	NA	ASSQDTGTNEKLF
TRBV5-4	TRBJ1-1	NA	ASSLDRLNTEAF
TRBV5-5	TRBJ1-1	few	ASSFYSDSTEAF
TRBV6-5	TRBJ2-2	NA	ASSYVWQGAGELF
TRBV6-2/TRBV6-3	TRBJ2-3	few	ASRPRLFASGRSTDTQY
TRBV4-1	TRBJ2-2	few	ASSLLGGSGELF
TRBV19	TRBJ2-3	NA	ASTSTGVDTQY
TRBV20-1	TRBJ1-1	NA	SARPRLEAF
TRBV7-2	TRBJ2-7	few	ASSLGRNYDQQY
TRBV5-1	TRBJ1-2	NA	ASSLDVTYGYT
TRBV3-1	TRBJ1-2	NA	ASSQGTASLNYGYT